The sequence of this T cell receptor beta chain was determined in a study of T cell responses to AZD1222 COVID-19 vaccine. General study points: Close to half of spike-specific TCRs reportedly recognize unmutated variant regions. It was only after the peak T cell response that any repertoires were sampled.

Libraries were prepared by immunoSEQ multiplex PCR; TCRdb keeps only in-frame clonotypes and omits some of them. The sample lists over 150,000 clones; approximately 95% were seen once. The CDR3 runs 16 residues. Per germline, CDR1 SGHNT and CDR2 YYREEE (reference sequence). The trim removed 0 bases at V and 3 bases at J, leaving 4 bases unmatched. Of note for this clone: As yet, its antigen is unknown.

The chain carries TRBV5-4 and TRBJ1-1; TRBD1 matches at 11 bases. This TCR came from an adult who received the MenACWY meningococcal vaccine as a control. Sample: peripheral blood, taken 28 days after the second dose of the MenACWY control vaccine. The CDR3 coding sequence is TGTGCCAGCAGCTTGGGGACAGGGGGCTCGTACACTGAAGCTTTCTTT. Its translation is CASSLGTGGSYTEAFF.